The entry below describes one TCR beta chain. The record originates from a study of OX40 agonist ivuxolimab in advanced cancers. Sequencing was performed with immunoSEQ multiplex PCR; in TCRdb, only in-frame clones are kept and a portion is missing. Here the sample spans about 35,000 clones, about 80% being singletons. This sample comprised CD4+ or CD8+ T cells sorted from blood, obtained in a trial of the OX40 agonist ivuxolimab. The clonotype comes from an adult with an advanced solid tumor such as melanoma, head and neck, liver or kidney cancer.

CDR3 coding DNA: TGTGCCAGTAGCCCAGGGGGCGCTTTTTACGAGCAGTACTTC. Protein sequence: CASSPGGAFYEQYF. The chain couples TRBV19 to TRBJ2-7; 8 bases line up with TRBD1. CDR3 size: 14 residues. The trim removed 6 bases at V and 4 bases at J, leaving 8 bases unmatched. CDR1 and CDR2 from the germline V gene are LNHDA and SQIVND (reference sequence).